What follows are 11 T cell receptor beta chains derived from one specimen sequenced in a study of glioma-infiltrating T cells after dendritic cell vaccination. The time point here: after dendritic cell vaccination, including at tumor progression/relapse. Sequenced by immunoSEQ multiplex PCR; TCRdb stores in-frame clones only, minus some. The data show over 90,000 clones, approximately 80% seen once. Here the sequenced sample was blood, taken after dendritic cell vaccination. These receptors were obtained from a human donor with glioblastoma.

The chain uses TRBV29-1 and TRBJ1-1; 8 bases match TRBD1. Trimming removed 5 bases from V and 11 bases from J; junction bases left unmatched: 7. The CDR3 covers 11 residues. CDR1 SQVTM and CDR2 ANQGSEA come from the germline V gene. This CDR3 reads CSVRQGNRAFF. As DNA, the CDR3 is TGCAGCGTTCGACAGGGGAATCGGGCTTTCTTT.

V and J are TRBV7-9 and TRBJ1-5; D is ambiguous. CDR3 length: 13 amino acids. Germline assignment: CDR1 SEHNR and CDR2 FQNEAQ (reference sequence). Trimming took 6 bases from V and 6 from J, leaving 12 bases between them. The CDR3 sequence: CASRFPPRQPQHF. CDR3 nucleotide sequence: TGTGCCAGCAGGTTCCCCCCCCGTCAGCCCCAGCATTTT.

This sequence joins TRBV10-3 and TRBJ2-1; 12 positions match TRBD2. Germline V CDR1 and CDR2: ENHRY, SYGVKD. The V and J ends lost 4 bases and 6 bases, in that order; junction bases with no gene match: 4. The CDR3 spans 15 residues. The CDR3 spells CAISATSGGFNEQFF. CDR3 nucleotide sequence: TGTGCCATCAGTGCCACTAGCGGGGGGTTCAATGAGCAGTTCTTC.

The CDR3 here is CASSQAGANTEAFF. CDR3 in DNA: TGTGCCAGCAGCCAGGCGGGGGCGAACACTGAAGCTTTCTTT. The rearrangement uses TRBV7-9 and TRBJ1-1, with a tentative D call TRBD1 (6 bases). The germline V and J ends were trimmed by 5 bases and 1 base, with 11 bases remaining between them. The CDR3 consists of 14 residues. The germline V gene encodes CDR1 SEHNR and CDR2 FQNEAQ (reference sequence). Complete variable domain (other parts from reference TRBV7-9 and TRBJ1-1): DTGVSQNPRHKITKRGQNVTFRCDPISEHNRLYWYRQTLGQGPEFLTYFQNEAQLEKSRLLSDRFSAERPKGSFSTLEIQRTEQGDSAMYLCASSQAGANTEAFFGQGTRLTVV.

V usage is TRBV10-3 and J usage is TRBJ2-7, with a tentative D call TRBD2 (6 bases). The CDR3 has 13 amino acids. Germline V gene data show CDR1 as ENHRY and CDR2 as SYGVKD. The V end lost 8 bases, the J end lost 0 bases, and 11 bases lay between the germline ends. The CDR3 bases are TGTGCCATCGGCGGGGCGGGCTCCTACGAGCAGTACTTC. It encodes CAIGGAGSYEQYF.

This rearrangement joins TRBV28 to TRBJ2-5; 7 bases map to TRBD1. V lost 6 bases, J lost 0 bases, and 4 bases stayed unmatched. The germline CDR1 and CDR2 sequences are MDHEN and SYDVKM. This CDR3 has 14 amino acids. In DNA, the CDR3 is TGTGCCAGCAGAGAGACAGGGTACCAAGAGACCCAGTACTTC. It specifies CASRETGYQETQYF.

The chain employs TRBV19 and TRBJ2-2, with D maybe TRBD2 (5 bases). Germline values: CDR1 LNHDA, CDR2 SQIVND (reference sequence). The CDR3 runs 16 residues. V was trimmed by 6 bases and J by 5 bases, leaving 19 bases between them. The CDR3 region has the DNA TGTGCCAGTAGCCCCAGGAGGCAGGAGAGGACCGGGGAGCTGTTTTTT. Translated, it gives CASSPRRQERTGELFF. Using reference TRBV19 and TRBJ2-2 for the parts outside the CDR3, the full variable domain is DGGITQSPKYLFRKEGQNVTLSCEQNLNHDAMYWYRQDPGQGLRLIYYSQIVNDFQKGDIAEGYSVSREKKESFPLTVTSAQKNPTAFYLCASSPRRQERTGELFFGEGSRLTVL.

The chain employs TRBV7-6 and TRBJ2-7, with D possibly matching TRBD2 (5 bases). The germline gives CDR1 SGHVS, CDR2 FNYEAQ. V shed 2 bases and J shed 12 bases, with 26 bases lying between them. The CDR3 length is 16 residues. This CDR3 is CASSLMGVRSVSARYF. For the CDR3, the DNA is TGTGCCAGCAGCTTAATGGGAGTGAGGTCCGTTTCCGCGCGGTACTTC.

For this clone: At one of its ends the junction is not consistent with the germline gene, which may arise from a read error. V is TRBV9 and J is TRBJ1-5; weak D call: TRBD1 (6 bases). The CDR3 sequence is 14 residues long. CDR1 SGDLS and CDR2 YYNGEE come from the germline V gene. The CDR3 spells CASSVEGGSQPQHF. CDR3 nucleotide sequence: TGTGCCAGCAGCGTAGAAGGGGGTTCACAGCCTCAGCATTTT.

This chain connects TRBV5-6 to TRBJ2-2, with D possibly being TRBD2 (5 bases). The length of the CDR3 is 14 residues. The V and J ends lost 4 bases and 7 bases respectively, with 14 bases between them. Germline V lookup: CDR1 SGHDT, CDR2 YYEEEE. DNA for the CDR3: TGTGCCAGCAGCCCCAGCGGCCGGGTCGGGGAGCTGTTTTTT. Protein product: CASSPSGRVGELFF.

The rearrangement links TRBV4-1 to TRBJ1-2; 9 nucleotides agree with TRBD1. The germline V gene has CDR1 MGHRA and CDR2 YSYEKL. The ends lost 6 bases at V and 4 bases at J; junction bases unmatched: 9. This CDR3 region has 15 residues. CDR3 loop: CASSLHRGRGYGYTF. In nucleotides, the CDR3 is TGCGCCAGCAGTCTGCACAGGGGGCGCGGCTATGGCTACACCTTC.